A single sample is the source of the 8 T cell receptor beta chains below, sequenced in a study of T-cell reconstitution after alpha-beta-depleted transplantation in children (dated by TCRdb to the mid-2010s). The sample's treatment or condition label is to be understood as: allogeneic hematopoietic cell transplantation with graft depleted of TCRalphabeta T cells and CD19 B cells. The library was produced with PCR. TCRdb records Illumina HiSeq 2500 as the sequencer. TCR libraries were prepared with molecular barcoding, using unique molecular identifiers to normalize TCRbeta repertoire quantification. Using fastp trimming at Q25 and MiXCR clonotype assembly, TCRdb reanalyzed the public sequencing data and kept in-frame beta chains. Each CDR3 protein gets just one entry, which takes the most common genes and DNA from the rows behind it. The sample table records about a million distinct CDR3 sequences; roughly 31% of these occur just once. About 28% of the sample is held by the ten biggest clonotypes.

This specimen was PBMCs, mostly from graft donor cells, taken 360 days after TCRalphabeta/CD19-depleted stem cell transplant. All receptors come from a boy under three years old who had a stem cell transplant for SCID, so the T cells may come from the graft donor.

CDR3 sequence reads: CSVEDSGQGTSGANVLTF. The CDR3 DNA sequence: TGCAGCGTTGAAGATTCGGGACAGGGGACGTCTGGGGCCAACGTCCTGACTTTC. V usage is TRBV29-1 and J usage is TRBJ2-6, with 10 bases fitting TRBD1. Per germline, CDR1 SQVTM and CDR2 ANQGSEA. This CDR3 has 18 residues. The V gene end was trimmed by 0 bases and the J gene end by 1 base; junction bases not matched to a gene: 6.

The rearrangement links TRBV20-1 to TRBJ2-3; possibly TRBD1 for D (6 bases). The CDR3 loop spans 13 amino acids. V was cut by 5 bases and J by 2 bases, with 11 bases left in between. The germline gives CDR1 DFQATT, CDR2 SNEGSKA (reference sequence). The CDR3 DNA follows: TGCAGTGCTTACAGGGATACCACAGATACGCAGTATTTT. The encoded protein is CSAYRDTTDTQYF.

This chain joins TRBV12-3 or TRBV12-4 and TRBJ2-5, with D possibly matching TRBD2 (5 bases). Trimming took 8 bases from V and 4 from J, leaving 11 bases between them. This CDR3 has 12 amino acids. In DNA form, the CDR3 reads TGTGCCAGCGGAATCAGCGGAGAGACCCAGTACTTC. Translating gives CASGISGETQYF.

Notes on this clonotype: A much larger clone lies a single base off, so this may be a read error. The chain joins TRBV12-3 or TRBV12-4 to TRBJ2-7; D unclear. Trimming cost V 1 base and J 2 bases, with 6 bases left between them. This CDR3 spans 13 amino acids. The CDR3 DNA reads as TGTGCCAGCAGTTTAGAGGTCACCTACGAGCAGTACTTC. Encoded protein: CASSLEVTYEQYF.

The chain recombines TRBV12-3 or TRBV12-4 with TRBJ2-4, with unresolved D. The CDR3 is 14 residues long. V lost 2 bases to trimming and J lost 1 base, with 6 bases between them. The CDR3 DNA reads TGTGCCAGCAGTTTATCAGCGGCCAAAAACATTCAGTACTTC. This translates into CASSLSAAKNIQYF.

This clonotype was seen a handful of times. J is TRBJ2-3 and V is TRBV4-2; D is perhaps TRBD2 (5 bases). Germline values: CDR1 LGHNA, CDR2 YNFKEQ. V dropped 3 bases and J dropped 2 bases, with 15 bases sitting between them. This CDR3 contains 16 residues. CDR3 in amino acids: CASSQGILVFTDTQYF. The CDR3 bases are TGTGCCAGCAGCCAGGGGATACTAGTCTTCACAGATACGCAGTATTTT.

The V gene is TRBV14, the J gene TRBJ2-7, with D maybe TRBD1 (6 bases). This CDR3 spans 13 amino acids. Per germline, CDR1 SGHDN and CDR2 FVKESK. V lost 1 base and J 6 bases, leaving 10 bases between the germline ends. The DNA of the CDR3 is TGTGCCAGCAGCCAAGGCACAGGGACCGAGCAGTACTTC. This codes for CASSQGTGTEQYF.

V usage is TRBV20-1 and J usage is TRBJ2-1; perhaps TRBD1 as D (5 bases). The CDR3 contains 16 residues. CDR1 and CDR2 (germline): DFQATT, SNEGSKA (reference sequence). Here the CDR3 DNA reads TGCAGCGCATACTTAACCCAGGGTAGACGCTACAATGAGCAGTTCTTC. This sequence encodes CSAYLTQGRRYNEQFF.